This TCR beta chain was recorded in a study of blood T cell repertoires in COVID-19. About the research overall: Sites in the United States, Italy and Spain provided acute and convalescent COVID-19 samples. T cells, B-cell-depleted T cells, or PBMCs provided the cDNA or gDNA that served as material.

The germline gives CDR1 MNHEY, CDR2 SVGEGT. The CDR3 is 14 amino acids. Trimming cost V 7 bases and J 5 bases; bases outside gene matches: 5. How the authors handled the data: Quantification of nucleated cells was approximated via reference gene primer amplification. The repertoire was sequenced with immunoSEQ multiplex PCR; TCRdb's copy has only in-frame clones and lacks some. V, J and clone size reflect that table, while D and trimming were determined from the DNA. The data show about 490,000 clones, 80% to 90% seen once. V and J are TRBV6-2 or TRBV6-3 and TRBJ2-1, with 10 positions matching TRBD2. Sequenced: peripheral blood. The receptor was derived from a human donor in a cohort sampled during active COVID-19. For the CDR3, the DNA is TGTGCCAGCACCCCGCTAGCGGGAGACAATGAGCAGTTCTTC. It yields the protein CASTPLAGDNEQFF.